The source of this T cell receptor (beta chain) is a study of cytomegalovirus exposure and HLA in healthy donors. Study-wide background: Of 398 genotyped donors, roughly 81% clustered with self-reported Caucasian donors.

This clone came up once. Its target is not known. This PCR relied on a set of 60 Vbeta primers and 13 Jbeta primers. Assay: immunoSEQ multiplex PCR; the TCRdb copy retains only in-frame clones and omits some. The sample holds 150,000 to 200,000 clones; roughly 80% are singletons and the top ten take over 3%. Overall study findings and caveats: CMV antigen specificity was confirmed in vitro for a few CMV-associated chains.

The V gene's germline CDR1 is KGHSH and CDR2 LQKENI. This CDR3 is built from 16 residues. J gave up 3 bases and V 6 bases, and 9 bases lay outside the gene matches. The clonotype comes from a male donor in good health and CMV-seronegative. Material: PBMCs. The chain joins TRBV18 to TRBJ1-5; 9 nucleotides line up with TRBD1. CDR3 coding DNA: TGTGCCAGCTCCCGGGACAGGGTTGGTTACAATCAGCCCCAGCATTTT. It translates to CASSRDRVGYNQPQHF. The whole variable domain, remainder taken from reference TRBV18 and TRBJ1-5, is NAGVMQNPRHLVRRRGQEARLRCSPMKGHSHVYWYRQLPEEGLKFMVYLQKENIIDESGMPKERFSAEFPKEGPSILRIQQVVRGDSAAYFCASSRDRVGYNQPQHFGDGTRLSIL.